These T cell receptor beta chains were read from a single sample in a study of cytomegalovirus exposure and HLA in healthy donors. TCRdb's copy holds only in-frame clones and misses some; the assay was immunoSEQ multiplex PCR. Found here are some 190,000 clones, around 81% of them singletons; the top ten hold about 1.8%. Sequenced: PBMCs. The receptors were sampled from a man younger than 35 in good health and CMV-seronegative. Both conserved end residues are part of each CDR3. The D gene is left open where the match is weak.

CDR3	D	J	length	V
CASSWGRGNTEAFF	.	TRBJ1-1	14	TRBV27
CAWSVGYDTEAFF	.	TRBJ1-1	13	TRBV30
CASSLSGGDTDTQYF	.	TRBJ2-3	15	TRBV7-2
CASSQGLQRGAKETQYF	TRBD2	TRBJ2-5	17	TRBV4-1
CASSSPTGGNTEAFF	TRBD1	TRBJ1-1	15	TRBV27
CASSLEPGLAVYNEQFF	TRBD2	TRBJ2-1	17	TRBV11-3
CASSGRQGDYGYTF	TRBD1	TRBJ1-2	14	TRBV7-3
CASRETRNSNQPQHF	.	TRBJ1-5	15	TRBV19
CASRTGGPNSGNTIYF	TRBD1	TRBJ1-3	16	TRBV9
CASQPSGRWDEQYF	TRBD2	TRBJ2-7	14	TRBV6-1
CAISDTGGGNQPQHF	TRBD1	TRBJ1-5	15	TRBV10-3
CASSLGPDPTRDTEAFF	.	TRBJ1-1	17	TRBV11-2
CASSSEGTIWGNTIYF	.	TRBJ1-3	16	TRBV11-2
CASGVASGRDTQYF	TRBD2	TRBJ2-3	14	TRBV27
CATSREGGQIYEQYF	.	TRBJ2-7	15	TRBV15
CATSREAGGGKNIQYF	TRBD2	TRBJ2-4	16	TRBV15
CASSVLGNEQFF	.	TRBJ2-1	12	TRBV19
CASSRGGISGTVTDTQYF	TRBD2	TRBJ2-3	18	TRBV9
CASSLVTVNTEAFF	.	TRBJ1-1	14	TRBV28
CASSPRGLRGATNEKLFF	TRBD1	TRBJ1-4	18	TRBV7-8
CASSLVAGGQLPYGYTF	.	TRBJ1-2	17	TRBV7-2
CASSLTSGGSSDTQYF	TRBD2	TRBJ2-3	16	TRBV7-3
CASSQDPGTDAYEQYF	TRBD1	TRBJ2-7	16	TRBV4-3
CASSSGTGWTEGYTF	TRBD1	TRBJ1-2	15	TRBV5-1
CASSLARPRYEQYF	.	TRBJ2-7	14	TRBV5-6
CASSPGTGGKDQPQHF	TRBD1	TRBJ1-5	16	TRBV19
CASSQPPGEMNTEAFF	.	TRBJ1-1	16	TRBV4-1
CASSLLGSSALQETQYF	.	TRBJ2-5	17	TRBV9
CASSPYAGSTASYF	.	TRBJ2-7	14	TRBV7-9